One and the same sample provided the 23 T cell receptor beta chains below, sequenced in a study of blood T cell repertoires in COVID-19. The protocol was immunoSEQ multiplex PCR, while the TCRdb copy is restricted to in-frame clones and leaves out a portion. Of about 97,000 clones listed, roughly four fifths were seen once; the top ten hold 9.5% to 10%. The sequenced sample was peripheral blood. These receptors were obtained from a man aged 35 to 55 with active or convalescent COVID-19.

V and J are TRBV5-4 and TRBJ2-7, with 8 bases that match TRBD1. The ends lost 1 base at V and 6 bases at J; junction bases unmatched: 3. The CDR3 loop spans 13 amino acids. Germline CDR1 is SGHNT and CDR2 is YYREEE (reference sequence). As DNA, the CDR3 is TGTGCCAGCAGCTTGCAGGGGGCGAGCGAGCAGTACTTC. Its translation is CASSLQGASEQYF. The variable domain in full, completed from reference TRBV5-4 and TRBJ2-7, reads ETGVTQSPTHLIKTRGQQVTLRCSSQSGHNTVSWYQQALGQGPQFIFQYYREEENGRGNFPPRFSGLQFPNYSSELNVNALELDDSALYLCASSLQGASEQYFGPGTRLTVT.

The genes are TRBV10-3 and TRBJ2-2, with 7 bases lining up with TRBD2. This CDR3 has 16 amino acids. CDR1 and CDR2 (germline): ENHRY, SYGVKD. V was pared by 5 bases and J by 4 bases, with 10 bases of the junction left unmatched. The CDR3 bases are TGTGCCATCAGTACCTTAGGACTAGGCGCCACCGGGGAGCTGTTTTTT. Protein product: CAISTLGLGATGELFF.

In DNA, the CDR3 is TGTGCCAGCAGTTATCGAGGTGGGAATTCACCCCTCCACTTT. This translates into CASSYRGGNSPLHF. The gene calls are TRBV25-1 and TRBJ1-6; D is uncertain. This CDR3 contains 14 residues. The V gene's germline CDR1 is MGHDK and CDR2 SYGVNS. V lost 5 bases, J lost 7 bases, and 12 bases lay in between.

The chain uses TRBV19 and TRBJ1-2; a weak D match, TRBD1 (6 bases). Germline V gives CDR1 LNHDA, CDR2 SQIVND (reference sequence). The CDR3 runs 13 residues. V was trimmed by 11 bases and J by 4 bases, leaving 17 bases between them. In DNA form, the CDR3 reads TGTGCCGCCACGCGTACAGGGAGCTATGGCTACACCTTC. It encodes CAATRTGSYGYTF.

This clone was seen a handful of times. This sequence joins TRBV10-3 and TRBJ1-1; 10 bases are shared with TRBD1. The junction had 5 bases not matched to a gene; V was cut back by 3 bases and J by 1 base. CDR1 and CDR2 (germline): ENHRY, SYGVKD. The CDR3 has 16 residues. In DNA, the CDR3 is TGTGCCATCAGTGAAAATGGACAGGGGGAGAACACTGAAGCTTTCTTT. Its protein is CAISENGQGENTEAFF.

This chain links TRBV5-1 with TRBJ2-7; weak D call: TRBD2 (6 bases). The V gene lost 4 bases and the J gene lost 6 bases, with 14 bases spanning the gap. Germline V lookup: CDR1 SGHRS, CDR2 YFSETQ. The CDR3 loop spans 13 amino acids. The CDR3 protein is CASSLTGGAEQYF. CDR3 bases: TGCGCCAGCAGCCTAACCGGGGGTGCCGAGCAGTACTTC.

The CDR3 sequence is CASSLGGTSATGELFF. CDR3 bases: TGTGCCAGCAGCTTGGGCGGGACTAGCGCAACCGGGGAGCTGTTTTTT. This chain joins TRBV5-5 and TRBJ2-2; 10 nucleotides line up with TRBD2. The CDR3 runs 16 residues. CDR1 and CDR2 from the germline V gene are SGHKS and YYEKEE (reference sequence). V gave up 0 bases and J gave up 5 bases; unmatched junction bases: 4.

This chain joins TRBV7-3 and TRBJ2-5; D is undetermined. The germline V and J ends were trimmed by 2 bases and 0 bases, with 13 bases remaining between them. CDR1 and CDR2 from the germline V gene are SGHTA and FQGTGA. This CDR3 comprises 16 residues. For the CDR3, the DNA is TGTGCCAGCAGCTTAGGTGCGGCCCCGTACCAAGAGACCCAGTACTTC. Translating it yields CASSLGAAPYQETQYF. Full variable domain (outside the CDR3, taken from reference TRBV7-3 and TRBJ2-5): GAGVSQTPSNKVTEKGKYVELRCDPISGHTALYWYRQSLGQGPEFLIYFQGTGAADDSGLPNDRFFAVRPEGSVSTLKIQRTERGDSAVYLCASSLGAAPYQETQYFGPGTRLLVL.

Only one count was recorded for this clone. The gene calls are TRBV4-2 and TRBJ2-5, with D unclear. Germline V CDR1 and CDR2: LGHNA, YNFKEQ. The CDR3 is 13 residues long. Trimming shortened V by 0 bases and J by 2 bases, and 4 bases separated the two germline ends. The CDR3 DNA reads TGTGCCAGCAGCCAAGACCCACAAGAGACCCAGTACTTC. It yields the protein CASSQDPQETQYF.

V is TRBV19 and J is TRBJ1-1, with TRBD1 as a possible D gene (6 bases). The CDR3 consists of 14 residues. Trimming took 3 bases from V and 5 from J, leaving 13 bases between them. Germline CDR1 LNHDA, CDR2 SQIVND (reference sequence). The CDR3 loop reads CASSILGGGTEAFF. For the CDR3, the DNA is TGTGCCAGTAGTATCCTAGGGGGGGGAACTGAAGCTTTCTTT. Looking up the rest from reference TRBV19 and TRBJ1-1 gives the full variable domain: DGGITQSPKYLFRKEGQNVTLSCEQNLNHDAMYWYRQDPGQGLRLIYYSQIVNDFQKGDIAEGYSVSREKKESFPLTVTSAQKNPTAFYLCASSILGGGTEAFFGQGTRLTVV.

The chain combines TRBV7-7 with TRBJ1-3; no reliable D call. The length of the CDR3 is 16 residues. Germline V gene data show CDR1 as SSHAT and CDR2 as FNYEAQ (reference sequence). Trimming pared 1 base from V and 3 bases from J, leaving 13 bases between. Here the CDR3 DNA reads TGTGCCAGCAGCTTAGAGAACCAGGTACGTGGAAACACCATATATTTT. Its translation: CASSLENQVRGNTIYF.

V is TRBV5-1 and J is TRBJ2-3, with 16 bases that match TRBD2. The CDR3 extends over 15 amino acids. V shed 7 bases and J 2 bases; nucleotides not matched to a gene: 1. Germline CDR1 and CDR2: SGHRS and YFSETQ. CDR3 nucleotides: TGCGCCAGCGGGACTAGCGGGGGGGACACAGATACGCAGTATTTT. Translated: CASGTSGGDTDTQYF. Together with reference TRBV5-1 and TRBJ2-3, the CDR3 gives the full variable domain: KAGVTQTPRYLIKTRGQQVTLSCSPISGHRSVSWYQQTPGQGLQFLFEYFSETQRNKGNFPGRFSGRQFSNSRSEMNVSTLELGDSALYLCASGTSGGDTDTQYFGPGTRLTVL.

The rearrangement links TRBV19 to TRBJ2-3; 11 positions match TRBD2. V was pared by 4 bases and J by 1 base, with 1 base of the junction left unmatched. CDR1 LNHDA and CDR2 SQIVND come from the germline V gene (reference sequence). This CDR3 contains 15 residues. The DNA for the CDR3 is TGTGCCAGTAGTACGACTAGCGGGGGCACAGATACGCAGTATTTT. Translated, it gives CASSTTSGGTDTQYF.

The chain links TRBV6-1 to TRBJ1-6; D is possibly TRBD1 (6 bases). The CDR3 runs to 17 residues. The germline V and J ends were trimmed by 3 bases and 8 bases, with 20 bases remaining between them. Germline V gene sequence: CDR1 MNHNS, CDR2 SASEGT. CDR3 in DNA: TGTGCCAGCAGTGATCCTCAACAGGGAATCCGTGATTCACCCCTCCACTTT. Its translation: CASSDPQQGIRDSPLHF.

The V gene is TRBV5-1, the J gene TRBJ2-1, with D perhaps TRBD2 (5 bases). The germline V and J ends were trimmed by 4 bases and 5 bases, with 10 bases remaining between them. CDR1 is SGHRS and CDR2 is YFSETQ in the germline V gene. CDR3 length equals 13 residues. The CDR3 sequence is CASSTGNHNEQFF. DNA for the CDR3: TGCGCCAGCAGCACCGGGAACCACAATGAGCAGTTCTTC.

This sequence joins TRBV4-2 and TRBJ2-5; 9 bases line up with TRBD2. Losses at the gene ends were 3 bases for V and 4 bases for J; bases not matched to a gene: 12. This CDR3 contains 17 residues. CDR1 and CDR2 from the germline V gene are LGHNA and YNFKEQ. CDR3 nucleotide sequence: TGTGCCAGCAGCCACAACCAAGCGGGAGGAGGGGGAGAGACCCAGTACTTC. It encodes CASSHNQAGGGGETQYF.

The V call is TRBV5-6, the J call TRBJ1-1; a weak D match, TRBD1 (5 bases). The CDR3 extends over 14 amino acids. V lost 3 bases and J lost 0, with 9 bases in between. Germline V gene lookup returns CDR1 SGHDT and CDR2 YYEEEE. CDR3 DNA: TGTGCCAGCAGCTGGGGGGTGATGAACACTGAAGCTTTCTTT. Translation: CASSWGVMNTEAFF.

The rearrangement joins TRBV4-3 to TRBJ2-3, with D possibly matching TRBD2 (5 bases). V lost 0 bases to trimming and J lost 2 bases, with 9 bases between them. CDR3 length: 15 amino acids. Germline values: CDR1 LGHNA, CDR2 YSLEER. The CDR3, as DNA: TGCGCCAGCAGCCAAGACCTGACTATCACAGATACGCAGTATTTT. Its protein is CASSQDLTITDTQYF.

The chain employs TRBV10-3 and TRBJ2-7; 7 nucleotides agree with TRBD1. Germline trimming cut 0 bases from V and 3 bases from J; bases unmatched to any gene: 8. From germline, CDR1 is ENHRY and CDR2 SYGVKD. The CDR3 has 16 amino acids. Here the CDR3 DNA reads TGTGCCATCAGTGAGTCGGCGACAGGGCGACACTACGAGCAGTACTTC. Protein: CAISESATGRHYEQYF.

The rearrangement uses TRBV7-3 and TRBJ2-6; 8 bases map to TRBD1. After removal of 2 bases from V and 0 bases from J, the junction contained 3 bases not matched to a gene. The CDR3 totals 17 residues. Germline V lookup: CDR1 SGHTA, CDR2 FQGTGA. The CDR3 reads CASSLPGQDSGANVLTF. The CDR3 DNA follows: TGTGCCAGCAGCTTACCGGGACAGGACTCTGGGGCCAACGTCCTGACTTTC.

V and J are TRBV18 and TRBJ1-3; 7 positions agree with TRBD1. This CDR3 has 17 residues. CDR1 KGHSH and CDR2 LQKENI come from the germline V gene. V shed 2 bases and J 1 base; nucleotides not matched to a gene: 8. CDR3 DNA sequence: TGTGCCAGCTCACCAAAGGGGGCGAGTACTTCTGGAAACACCATATATTTT. Translation gives CASSPKGASTSGNTIYF.

The V and J genes are TRBV25-1 and TRBJ2-2; 10 nucleotides line up with TRBD1. Losses at the gene ends were 4 bases for V and 2 bases for J; bases not matched to a gene: 10. Germline CDR1 and CDR2: MGHDK and SYGVNS. CDR3 length: 18 residues. CDR3 protein: CASSGVPGQGSNTGELFF. The CDR3 coding sequence is TGTGCCAGCAGTGGCGTCCCGGGACAGGGGTCCAACACCGGGGAGCTGTTTTTT.

The chain combines TRBV5-1 with TRBJ1-1, with D unresolved. Trimming removed 2 bases from V and 1 base from J, with 9 bases in between. The germline CDR1 and CDR2 sequences are SGHRS and YFSETQ. The CDR3 extends over 14 amino acids. This CDR3 reads CASSLYGRNTEAFF. The CDR3 bases are TGCGCCAGCAGCTTATACGGTCGGAACACTGAAGCTTTCTTT. Combining the CDR3 with reference TRBV5-1 and TRBJ1-1 gives the whole variable domain KAGVTQTPRYLIKTRGQQVTLSCSPISGHRSVSWYQQTPGQGLQFLFEYFSETQRNKGNFPGRFSGRQFSNSRSEMNVSTLELGDSALYLCASSLYGRNTEAFFGQGTRLTVV.